This TCR beta chain was retrieved from a study of circulating CD8 cells and anti-PD-1 response in melanoma. Live CD3+CD8+TCRalphabeta+ cells were sorted into four subsets by PD-1 and/or TIGIT. Each library started from roughly 16 ng of total RNA using the QIAseq Immune Repertoire TCR panel. TCRdb used MiXCR to reprocess the reads, holding one entry per CDR3 protein. The table includes over 1,000 distinct CDR3 sequences, roughly 12% detected once. Only a few counts were recorded for this clonotype. Germline V CDR1 and CDR2: LNHDA, SQIVND (reference sequence). Trimming stripped 0 bases from V and 0 bases from J, with 3 bases between. The CDR3 spans 14 residues.

The TCR sequence derives from a human donor with melanoma. V usage is TRBV19 and J usage is TRBJ1-5; D not resolved. The starting material was CD8+ T cells from PBMCs, obtained at baseline or after one month of anti-PD-1 therapy (not recorded which). CDR3 DNA: TGTGCCAGTAGTATAGATTATAGCAATCAGCCCCAGCATTTT. Translated: CASSIDYSNQPQHF.